Listed here are 27 T cell receptor beta chains from one sample, sequenced in a study of CD8+ T cells in alopecia areata. In each case, RNA was isolated and then reverse transcribed into cDNA as the sequencing template. The repertoire was sequenced with immunoSEQ multiplex PCR; TCRdb's copy has only in-frame clones and lacks some. Here the sample spans approximately 130,000 clones, over 55% being singletons. As to treatment: oral pan-JAK inhibitor, 5-10 mg twice daily. This sample comprised CD4+ T cells sorted from blood, obtained at week 4, from a patient treated with tofacitinib. These receptors came from a human donor with alopecia areata.

A remark on this clone: In the same sample, other DNA sequences code for this CDR3. This chain connects TRBV29-1 to TRBJ1-1, with 9 nucleotides matching TRBD1. Trimming cost V 6 bases and J 4 bases; bases outside gene matches: 3. CDR1 and CDR2 (germline): SQVTM, ANQGSEA. The CDR3 loop spans 12 amino acids. This chain's CDR3 is CSVRTGATEAFF. In DNA form, the CDR3 reads TGCAGCGTAAGGACAGGGGCCACTGAAGCTTTCTTT.

This clone was recorded a few times. V is TRBV19 and J is TRBJ2-5; TRBD2 might be the D (6 bases). V was cut by 3 bases and J by 2 bases, with 16 bases left in between. The germline V gene encodes CDR1 LNHDA and CDR2 SQIVND (reference sequence). The CDR3 length is 16 residues. The CDR3 DNA is TGTGCCAGTAGTATGTGTCCCAGGACTATTCAAGAGACCCAGTACTTC. Protein sequence: CASSMCPRTIQETQYF. The full variable domain, in which reference TRBV19 and TRBJ2-5 provide the parts outside the CDR3, is DGGITQSPKYLFRKEGQNVTLSCEQNLNHDAMYWYRQDPGQGLRLIYYSQIVNDFQKGDIAEGYSVSREKKESFPLTVTSAQKNPTAFYLCASSMCPRTIQETQYFGPGTRLLVL.

This clone has just one count. This CDR3 is also generated by other DNA sequences in the sample. The chain has TRBV25-1 and TRBJ2-2; D not resolved. This CDR3 spans 15 amino acids. Between the trimmed V and J ends, which lost 3 bases and 0 bases, there was a span of 8 bases. Germline V CDR1 and CDR2: MGHDK, SYGVNS. CDR3 loop: CASSDHRTNTGELFF. The CDR3 bases are TGTGCCAGCAGTGACCACAGAACGAACACCGGGGAGCTGTTTTTT.

For this clone: This may be a read error, as it is one base from a much larger clone. V and J are TRBV10-3 and TRBJ2-3; perhaps TRBD1 as D (6 bases). CDR3 length: 14 residues. Trimming took 5 bases from V and 4 from J, leaving 13 bases between them. CDR1 ENHRY and CDR2 SYGVKD come from the germline V gene. The CDR3 DNA sequence: TGTGCCATCAGTTCCGGACAGACCGCAGATACGCAGTATTTT. Amino acid sequence: CAISSGQTADTQYF.

This clone was recorded only once. The rearrangement links TRBV28 to TRBJ1-5; 8 nucleotides match TRBD1. V shed 2 bases and J 1 base; nucleotides not matched to a gene: 10. Germline CDR1 reads MDHEN; CDR2 reads SYDVKM. The CDR3 runs 18 residues. CDR3 region: CASSLPGQGAWSNQPQHF. The DNA of the CDR3 is TGTGCCAGCAGTTTACCAGGGCAGGGGGCATGGAGCAATCAGCCCCAGCATTTT.

This chain connects TRBV27 to TRBJ2-7; the D is unclear. There are 14 residues in the CDR3. The V and J ends lost 7 bases and 5 bases respectively, with 18 bases between them. Germline V gene lookup returns CDR1 MNHEY and CDR2 SMNVEV (reference sequence). In nucleotides, the CDR3 is TGTGCCAGCAAGCCTTCACCGCTGTATGACGAGCAGTACTTC. It translates to CASKPSPLYDEQYF.

This clone was counted between two and nine times. The chain links TRBV19 to TRBJ1-4; D unresolved. CDR1 and CDR2 (germline): LNHDA, SQIVND (reference sequence). This CDR3 has 14 residues. V was pared by 8 bases and J by 8 bases, with 18 bases between. CDR3 bases: TGTGCCAGTGCCAACCGAGGCCGCGAAGAAAAACTGTTTTTT. It encodes CASANRGREEKLFF. Full variable domain (remainder filled in from reference TRBV19 and TRBJ1-4): DGGITQSPKYLFRKEGQNVTLSCEQNLNHDAMYWYRQDPGQGLRLIYYSQIVNDFQKGDIAEGYSVSREKKESFPLTVTSAQKNPTAFYLCASANRGREEKLFFGSGTQLSVL.

A single count supports this clone. This chain uses TRBV30 with TRBJ2-3; the match to TRBD2 covers 8 bases. Germline V gives CDR1 GTSNPN, CDR2 SVGIG (reference sequence). This CDR3 contains 15 residues. V gave up 7 bases and J gave up 5 bases; unmatched junction bases: 14. CDR3 sequence reads: CAFRRREGREDTQYF. The CDR3 nucleotides read TGTGCCTTTCGACGCCGGGAGGGCCGAGAAGATACGCAGTATTTT.

The chain is built from TRBV11-2 and TRBJ2-2, with TRBD2 matching 10 bases. Germline CDR1 and CDR2: SGHAT and FQNNGV. V was pared by 2 bases and J by 3 bases, with 9 bases of the junction left unmatched. The CDR3 has 18 amino acids. CDR3 in DNA: TGTGCCAGCAGCTTATCCCCAGCGGGAGGGGTTTACACCGGGGAGCTGTTTTTT. Translated, it gives CASSLSPAGGVYTGELFF.

This clone was counted a few times. V usage is TRBV27 and J usage is TRBJ1-2; 7 bases are a match to TRBD1. The CDR3 has 13 residues. CDR1 and CDR2 from the germline V gene are MNHEY and SMNVEV (reference sequence). Unmatched junction bases numbered 4, after V lost 2 bases and J lost 7 bases. The CDR3 protein is CASSLQGVSGYTF. The CDR3 DNA reads as TGTGCCAGCAGTTTACAGGGGGTCTCTGGCTACACCTTC.

CDR3 protein: CASSTYRGLNYGYTF. The CDR3 nucleotides read TGTGCCAGCAGCACGTACAGGGGATTAAACTATGGCTACACCTTC. The V call is TRBV7-2, the J call TRBJ1-2; 7 nucleotides agree with TRBD1. The germline CDR1 and CDR2 sequences are SGHTA and FQGNSA. J was trimmed by 2 bases and V by 5 bases; bases with no gene match: 8. CDR3 length: 15 amino acids. The full variable domain, its missing parts supplied by reference TRBV7-2 and TRBJ1-2, is GAGVSQSPSNKVTEKGKDVELRCDPISGHTALYWYRQSLGQGLEFLIYFQGNSAPDKSGLPSDRFSAERTGGSVSTLTIQRTQQEDSAVYLCASSTYRGLNYGYTFGSGTRLTVV.

V is TRBV11-1 and J is TRBJ2-3; D unresolved. V lost 2 bases, J lost 1 base, and 10 bases lay in between. Germline V gene lookup returns CDR1 SGHAT and CDR2 FQDESV (reference sequence). The CDR3 runs to 15 residues. The CDR3 region is CASSLRYTGTDTQYF. In nucleotides, the CDR3 is TGTGCCAGCAGCTTAAGGTACACTGGCACAGATACGCAGTATTTT.

This clone has only a few counts. The V and J genes are TRBV19 and TRBJ2-5; no firm D call. CDR3 length equals 13 residues. The germline V gene has CDR1 LNHDA and CDR2 SQIVND (reference sequence). V lost 3 bases and J 2 bases, leaving 7 bases between the germline ends. CDR3 sequence: CASSMWGQETQYF. CDR3 bases: TGTGCCAGTAGTATGTGGGGACAAGAGACCCAGTACTTC.

This clone was seen more than once but under ten times. V usage is TRBV29-1 and J usage is TRBJ2-3; 7 nucleotides line up with TRBD1. With 3 bases clipped from V and 4 bases from J, the junction kept 7 bases outside the gene matches. There are 14 residues in the CDR3. Germline CDR1 is SQVTM and CDR2 is ANQGSEA. The CDR3 coding sequence is TGCAGCGTTGAGGTTGACAGGGCCGCAGATACGCAGTATTTT. It is translated as CSVEVDRAADTQYF.

V gene TRBV28 combines with J gene TRBJ1-5; 7 bases are a match to TRBD1. The CDR3 length is 14 residues. Trimming at V came to 8 bases and at J to 3 bases, leaving 7 bases not matched to a gene. In germline, CDR1 is MDHEN, CDR2 SYDVKM. This chain's CDR3 is CASQLGTVNQPQHF. CDR3 sequence (DNA): TGTGCCAGCCAACTTGGGACAGTCAATCAGCCCCAGCATTTT.

This chain links TRBV18 with TRBJ2-5; D not resolved. The germline V gene has CDR1 KGHSH and CDR2 LQKENI. Deletions cut 2 bases from V and 5 bases from J, with 15 bases between. The CDR3 sequence is 15 residues long. As DNA, the CDR3 is TGTGCCAGCTCACCATACTCCGAAGTCCAGGAGACCCAGTACTTC. Protein sequence: CASSPYSEVQETQYF.

The CDR3 DNA reads TGCGCCAGCAGCCAAGGAAGCGGGAGGAGCACAGATACGCAGTATTTT. Translated, it gives CASSQGSGRSTDTQYF. V is TRBV4-1 and J is TRBJ2-3; 9 bases map to TRBD2. CDR1 is MGHRA and CDR2 is YSYEKL in the germline V gene. The CDR3 has 16 residues. The trim removed 1 base at V and 0 bases at J, leaving 2 bases unmatched.

The chain carries TRBV29-1 and TRBJ2-1; TRBD2 might be the D (5 bases). V gave up 6 bases and J gave up 4 bases, with 16 bases separating them. CDR3 length equals 14 residues. Germline loops: CDR1 SQVTM, CDR2 ANQGSEA. In nucleotides, the CDR3 is TGCAGCGTATCTTCGGGGAGATCTTACAATGAGCAGTTCTTC. Protein sequence: CSVSSGRSYNEQFF.

V gene TRBV5-4 combines with J gene TRBJ1-5, with D possibly TRBD1 on 5 matching bases. This CDR3 contains 15 residues. V was cut by 5 bases and J by 0 bases, with 12 bases left in between. Germline CDR1 is SGHNT and CDR2 is YYREEE (reference sequence). The CDR3 nucleotides read TGTGCCAGCAGTCAGATGGGGGATAGCAATCAGCCCCAGCATTTT. This gives the protein CASSQMGDSNQPQHF.

In its sample, this clone ranks as medium-sized (0.01 to 0.1%). The chain joins TRBV7-8 to TRBJ2-1; 7 nucleotides line up with TRBD2. Trimming at V came to 5 bases and at J to 0 bases, leaving 10 bases not matched to a gene. The CDR3 extends over 17 amino acids. Germline loops: CDR1 SGHVS, CDR2 FQNEAQ. The CDR3 DNA reads TGTGCCAGCAGCCCTTTGACTAGCTCCGGCTCCTACAATGAGCAGTTCTTC. This translates into CASSPLTSSGSYNEQFF.

The rearrangement joins TRBV29-1 to TRBJ2-5; 9 bases map to TRBD1. Germline assignment: CDR1 SQVTM and CDR2 ANQGSEA. The V gene end was trimmed by 3 bases and the J gene end by 5 bases; junction bases not matched to a gene: 13. The CDR3 sequence is 16 residues long. CDR3 sequence: CSVDPVPGTGKETQYF. The CDR3 coding sequence is TGCAGCGTTGACCCCGTGCCCGGGACAGGGAAGGAGACCCAGTACTTC.

The chain combines TRBV5-4 with TRBJ2-5; 7 bases fit TRBD1. There are 15 residues in the CDR3. Looked up from germline, CDR1 is SGHNT and CDR2 is YYREEE (reference sequence). Losses at the gene ends were 4 bases for V and 2 bases for J; bases not matched to a gene: 8. The CDR3 DNA reads as TGTGCCAGCAGCCCTCCGACAGGGAAGCAAGAGACCCAGTACTTC. It specifies CASSPPTGKQETQYF.

CDR3 DNA: TGTGCCAGCAGTGAATTCCGGACAGGGCCTAATGGCTACACCTTC. Translated, it gives CASSEFRTGPNGYTF. V gene TRBV25-1 combines with J gene TRBJ1-2, with TRBD1 identical over 8 bases. Per the germline V gene, CDR1 is MGHDK and CDR2 is SYGVNS. The CDR3 runs to 15 residues. V trimming: 1 base; J trimming: 6 bases; junction bases outside the gene matches: 7.

The rearrangement joins TRBV6-5 to TRBJ1-1; D not certain. Germline V gives CDR1 MNHEY, CDR2 SVGAGI. Deletions cut 4 bases from V and 2 bases from J, with 11 bases between. The CDR3 is made up of 14 amino acids. In nucleotides, the CDR3 is TGTGCCAGCAGTTCCGGGCGGCTCAACACTGAAGCTTTCTTT. Translating gives CASSSGRLNTEAFF.

Here the CDR3 DNA reads TGCAGCGTTGGGACAGGGAGGTACGAGCAGTACTTC. This codes for CSVGTGRYEQYF. The genes are TRBV29-1 and TRBJ2-7; TRBD1 matches 8 bases. Germline V gives CDR1 SQVTM, CDR2 ANQGSEA. The V and J ends lost 4 bases and 4 bases, in that order; junction bases with no gene match: 3. This CDR3 comprises 12 residues.

This clone was detected once. The chain combines TRBV14 with TRBJ2-2, with 8 bases fitting TRBD1. Germline CDR1 SGHDN, CDR2 FVKESK. V lost 4 bases to trimming and J lost 1 base; unmatched junction nucleotides: 5. The CDR3 spans 16 residues. In DNA form, the CDR3 reads TGTGCCAGCAGCCGAGAGGACAGGGTGAACACCGGGGAGCTGTTTTTT. Translation: CASSREDRVNTGELFF.

The CDR3 nucleotides are TGTGCCAGCTCGATGTGGGGTGTGGAGGAGACCCAGTACTTC. This encodes CASSMWGVEETQYF. This chain uses TRBV7-7 with TRBJ2-5; D is uncertain. V gave up 8 bases and J gave up 5 bases, with 18 bases separating them. Germline values: CDR1 SSHAT, CDR2 FNYEAQ (reference sequence). The CDR3 is 14 residues long. Complete variable domain (other parts from reference TRBV7-7 and TRBJ2-5): GAGVSQSPRYKVTKRGQDVTLRCDPISSHATLYWYQQALGQGPEFLTYFNYEAQPDKSGLPSDRFSAERPEGSISTLTIQRTEQRDSAMYRCASSMWGVEETQYFGPGTRLLVL.